This T cell receptor (beta chain) originates from a study of Graves' ophthalmopathy and Graves' hyperthyroidism. This clonotype has a count of ten or more. Scientists amplified the TCR beta CDR3 regions from RNA transcripts. The workflow started with a first-round RT-PCR run with HTBI primers and then moved on to a second-round multiplex PCR. TCRdb processed the multiplex PCR reads anew with MiXCR; each CDR3 protein has one entry. Of under 400,000 distinct CDR3 sequences listed, around a sixth are singletons. The receptor's source is an adult man with Graves' ophthalmopathy. Material: peripheral blood.

CDR3 sequence reads: CSVEFPGGATETQYF. CDR3 bases: TGCAGCGTTGAATTTCCAGGGGGCGCGACGGAGACCCAGTACTTC. This sequence joins TRBV29-1 and TRBJ2-5, with 8 bases matching TRBD1. The length of the CDR3 is 15 residues. Trimming took 2 bases from V and 5 from J; bases not matched to a gene: 10. The germline V gene encodes CDR1 SQVTM and CDR2 ANQGSEA. The whole variable domain, filled in from reference TRBV29-1 and TRBJ2-5, reads SAVISQKPSRDICQRGTSLTIQCQVDSQVTMMFWYRQQPGQSLTLIATANQGSEATYESGFVIDKFPISRPNLTFSTLTVSNMSPEDSSIYLCSVEFPGGATETQYFGPGTRLLVL.